This T cell receptor beta chain was profiled in a study of regulatory T cells in long-lasting Graves disease (dated by TCRdb to the early 2020s). A note on the overall study: Newly diagnosed Graves' disease patients had taken antithyroid drugs for less than 3 months. A total of some 35 samples underwent TCR sequencing, from 13 patients with persistent Graves' disease and approximately 20 patients with newly diagnosed Graves' disease. The study took place in China and was registered as a clinical trial. Persistent Graves' disease patients were compared with newly diagnosed Graves' disease patients by peripheral blood TCR sequencing and RNA sequencing. The study at large found these results: Lower TCR Shannon entropy and fewer highly expanded clones were observed in persistent Graves' disease patients than in newly diagnosed patients, which suggested clonal expansion. Only peripheral blood was studied, because thyroid tissue, the primary lesion, was inaccessible. TRBV28, TRBJ1-2 and TRBJ2-5 were preferentially used in persistent disease, while TRBV20-1 and TRBJ2-1 were favored in newly diagnosed disease. As a limitation, the authors acknowledged that the small sample size may reduce accuracy. A larger number of public clonotypes was shared among persistent patients (about 2,700) than among newly diagnosed patients (more than 850). Sequencing and analysis were restricted to the TCR beta chain.

In this sample, this clonotype turned up a few times. It lacks a known antigen. Per-base quality was not reported, and no clone a single base away is much larger than it. Inclusive of the bounding cysteine and phenylalanine, the CDR3 is 17 residues long. Only the CDR3 DNA is retained, 51 bases long and in frame from the first base. V is cut back by 2 bases and J by 3 bases, with 6 bases in the junction unmatched. Reading the germline V gene (reference sequence) gives CDR1 LNHNV and CDR2 YYDKDF. The library was prepared using multiplex PCR. Instrument used: Illumina HiSeq 4000. iRepertoire HTBI primers and Arm-PCR amplification of CDR3 regions were used to construct TCR beta libraries. Before sequencing, the PCR products underwent gel purification. In the paper's pipeline: Gene usage analysis of CDR3 amino acid clonotypes relied on the roughly 60 TRBV and about 15 TRBJ segments identified across samples. COPE and FqMerger were used to merge filtered high-quality paired reads into contigs. BLAST was used to align contigs to IMGT TRBV, TRBD and TRBJ reference genes, with CDR3 defined following IMGT. Highly expanded clones were defined as clonotypes with a frequency above 0.1%. Repertoire diversity was measured by Shannon entropy, and V-J evenness by the Gini coefficient. Public clonotypes were defined as clonotypes shared by more than one individual. The raw public data were reprocessed by TCRdb itself: fastp quality trimming at Q25, MiXCR clonotype calling, in-frame beta chains only. Each entry is one CDR3 protein sequence, shown with its most common DNA and genes. The authors' filters were not applied to this entry. Here the sample has about 520,000 distinct CDR3 sequences; 9.5% to 15% occur a single time. The ten largest clones take up around 10% of the sample.

The time point label, read with the paper, signifies: newly diagnosed GD, antithyroid drugs for less than 3 months. For both TCR sequencing and RNA sequencing, RNA was extracted from PBMCs in TRIzol. The diagnosis of Graves' disease followed American Thyroid Association guidelines. Patients were recruited from an endocrinology department in Xi'an, China. From each patient, about 9.7 milliliters of peripheral blood was collected into an EDTA anticoagulant tube. Ficoll Paque Plus density gradient separation was used to isolate PBMCs, and no additional T cell sorting was done. An Agilent 2100 Bioanalyzer and agarose gel were used to assess RNA quality, and a NanoDrop 2000 was used to measure RNA concentration. A further study also used this sample, focusing on T cells in Graves' hyperthyroidism and ophthalmopathy. Per that second paper: Graves' hyperthyroidism was defined as stable when no progression to ophthalmopathy occurred over 18 months of follow-up. The hyperthyroidism patients were between 18 and 65 years old and newly diagnosed, with a disease duration of less than 2 months. Exclusion was applied to patients with uncontrolled infections, other autoimmune diseases, pregnancy or lactation. Diagnoses relied on clinical symptoms, serum thyroxine and TRAb, thyroid ultrasound and orbital computed tomography. The TCR CDR3 was subjected to a first round of RT-PCR using the HTBI primer set and the Qiagen OneStep RT-PCR kit. Most expanded thyroid clonotypes (frequency above 0.001) were also detected in blood, suggesting blood repertoires may reflect thyroid immune responses. A 13 V-J signature model separated ophthalmopathy from stable hyperthyroidism, with about 90% sensitivity and 81% to 83% specificity in cross-validation and 80%/75% in testing. During validation, the model predicted progression to ophthalmopathy a median of around 7 months ahead of onset, with approximately 71% sensitivity and around 72% specificity. To identify distinguishing TCR V-J signatures, a discovery cohort of around 100 patients was used, comprising under 45 with Graves' ophthalmopathy and about 59 with stable Graves' hyperthyroidism. Prospective prediction of ophthalmopathy was tested in an independent validation cohort consisting of about 19 hyperthyroidism patients and 15 to 17 patients who later progressed to ophthalmopathy. For training and testing, the 80 to 100 patients in the discovery cohort were randomly divided in a 7:3 ratio. The study also compared thyroid tissue and blood T-cell repertoires from roughly 6 Graves' hyperthyroidism patients. Following sampling, methimazole starting at 30 mg daily was given to hyperthyroidism patients, and high-dose intravenous methylprednisolone was given to ophthalmopathy patients. A second multiplex PCR round built the libraries, followed by size selection and purification. Paired-end sequencing of the libraries was performed with 100 bp reads on an Illumina HiSeq2000. Raw data were processed with SOAPnuke, discarding reads with adapters, uncalled bases, mean Phred below 15, or no exact constant-primer or identifier match. COPE v1.2.5 was used to merge the high-quality paired reads, and each unique nucleotide sequence was defined as a clonotype. MiTCR v1.1 was used to align clonotypes to the IMGT TRBV, TRBD and TRBJ reference segments. Only V-J combinations with frequency above 0.0001, covering 98% to 99.2% of repertoires, were analysed. The TCS score was defined as F50 (clonal expansion) divided by E x V (chaos), with BLOSUM62-based TCRdist calculated between CDR3 peptides within each V-J. Welch's t-statistics and random forest reduced around 550 V-J features to roughly 13, which were used in a naive Bayes classifier (R e1071). Sample size was not statistically predetermined, and investigators were not blinded to group allocation. The paper describes TCR Vbeta CDR3 sequencing of roughly 130 peripheral blood samples, made up of 43 ophthalmopathy patients, some 76 hyperthyroidism patients and about 17 progressor patients.

The source of this sequence is a woman aged 25 to 45 with Graves disease. Donor details come from another sample of the same person, matched by shared clones. The sequencing here drew on peripheral blood mononuclear cells (PBMCs), taken at new diagnosis, from a patient treated with antithyroid drugs. This chain joins TRBV15 to TRBJ1-5, and 11 junctional nucleotides match TRBD1. The DNA sequence is given as TGTGCCACCAGCAGAATCGGACAGGGGGCTTTCAATCAGCCCCAGCATTTT. Its translation reads: CATSRIGQGAFNQPQHF. With the portions outside the CDR3 filled from the reference TRBV15 and TRBJ1-5 genes, the complete variable region becomes DAMVIQNPRYQVTQFGKPVTLSCSQTLNHNVMYWYQQKSSQAPKLLFHYYDKDFNNEADTPDNFQSRRPNTSFCFLDIRSPGLGDTAMYLCATSRIGQGAFNQPQHFGDGTRLSIL.